The sequence of this T cell receptor (beta chain) was determined in a study of cytomegalovirus exposure and HLA in healthy donors. General study points: Later work showed greater clonal expansion in HLA-associated TCR beta chains than in equally common others. A later analysis found most CMV-associated TCR beta chains apparently HLA-restricted. Both high specificity and high sensitivity reportedly marked the classifier's diagnosis of cytomegalovirus status. Later analysis associated a missense DCLRE1C variant with TCR beta V- and J-gene trimming.

13 Jbeta primers and 60 Vbeta primers were used for the PCR. Sequencing used immunoSEQ multiplex PCR; TCRdb keeps in-frame clones, though not all of them. Of about 130,000 clones in the sample, approximately 71% were seen once. The CDR3 has 14 amino acids. Unmatched junction bases numbered 6, after V lost 4 bases and J lost 6 bases. CDR1 is MGHRA, CDR2 YSYEKL, per germline. To note about this clone: What it binds is unknown.

This sequence joins TRBV4-1 and TRBJ2-4, with 7 bases that match TRBD2. The sample consisted of PBMCs. This clonotype was sampled from a woman in her fifties or sixties in good health and CMV-seronegative. CDR3 sequence (DNA): TGCGCCAGCAGCCCCCTGACTAGCCGAAACATTCAGTACTTC. Translation gives CASSPLTSRNIQYF.